This record looks at one T cell receptor beta chain sequence and its context. The antigen is undetermined. The data derive from a study of shared clonotypes between healthy human individuals. General observations from the study: Estimated clonotype richness was generally higher in naive than memory subsets.

The ends lost 3 bases at V and 9 bases at J; junction bases unmatched: 8. This CDR3 has 16 amino acids. The germline V gene has CDR1 SGHRS and CDR2 YFSETQ. The material for each subset, its genomic DNA, was split evenly across several immunoSEQ plates. Some clones are missing from TCRdb's copy, which holds only in-frame ones; the method was immunoSEQ multiplex PCR. The table has approximately 2.1 million clones, approximately 93% seen once. The chain has TRBV5-1 and TRBJ2-1; 14 bases are shared with TRBD2. The sequenced sample was naive CD4+ T cells from PBMCs. This sample's subset: CD45RA+ positively selected. The TCR sequence derives from a man younger than 35 in good health. Some clones in this sample may be carry-over from other donors' samples. CDR3 sequence: CASSSGTSGRGGEQFF. In DNA, the CDR3 is TGCGCCAGCAGCTCGGGGACTAGCGGGAGAGGCGGTGAGCAGTTCTTC.